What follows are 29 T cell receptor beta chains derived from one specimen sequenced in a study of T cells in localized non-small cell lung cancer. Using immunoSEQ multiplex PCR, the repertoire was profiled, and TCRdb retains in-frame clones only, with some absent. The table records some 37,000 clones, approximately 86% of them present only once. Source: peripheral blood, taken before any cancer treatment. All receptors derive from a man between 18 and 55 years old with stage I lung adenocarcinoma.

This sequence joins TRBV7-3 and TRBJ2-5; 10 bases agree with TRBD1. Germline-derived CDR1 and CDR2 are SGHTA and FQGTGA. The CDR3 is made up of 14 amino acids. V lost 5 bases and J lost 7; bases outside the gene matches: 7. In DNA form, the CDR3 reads TGTGCCAGCAGCCAGGGGACAGGGGAAGGGACCCAGTACTTC. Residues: CASSQGTGEGTQYF.

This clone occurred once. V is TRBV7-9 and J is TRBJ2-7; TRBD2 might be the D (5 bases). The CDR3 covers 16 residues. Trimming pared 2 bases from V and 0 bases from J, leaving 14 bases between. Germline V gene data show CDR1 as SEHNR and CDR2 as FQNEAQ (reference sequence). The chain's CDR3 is CASSLISLGSSYEQYF. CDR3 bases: TGTGCCAGCAGCTTAATATCCCTAGGGAGCTCCTACGAGCAGTACTTC.

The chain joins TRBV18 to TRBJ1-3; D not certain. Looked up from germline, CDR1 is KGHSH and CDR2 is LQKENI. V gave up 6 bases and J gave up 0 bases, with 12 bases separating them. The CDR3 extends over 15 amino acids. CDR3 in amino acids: CASSGAESSGNTIYF. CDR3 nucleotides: TGTGCCAGCTCGGGTGCGGAAAGCTCTGGAAACACCATATATTTT.

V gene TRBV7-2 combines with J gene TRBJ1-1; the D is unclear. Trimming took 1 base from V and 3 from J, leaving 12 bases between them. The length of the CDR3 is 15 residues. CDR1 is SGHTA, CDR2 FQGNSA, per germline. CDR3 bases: TGTGCCAGCAGCTTAGAGGCTGGGCCTCACACTGAAGCTTTCTTT. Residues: CASSLEAGPHTEAFF. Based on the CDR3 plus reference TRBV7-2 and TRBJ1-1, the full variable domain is GAGVSQSPSNKVTEKGKDVELRCDPISGHTALYWYRQSLGQGLEFLIYFQGNSAPDKSGLPSDRFSAERTGGSVSTLTIQRTQQEDSAVYLCASSLEAGPHTEAFFGQGTRLTVV.

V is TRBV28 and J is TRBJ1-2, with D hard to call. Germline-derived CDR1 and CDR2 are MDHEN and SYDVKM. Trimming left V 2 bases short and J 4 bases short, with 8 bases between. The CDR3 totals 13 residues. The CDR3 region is CASSLSKIYGYTF. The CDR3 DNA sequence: TGTGCCAGCAGTTTAAGTAAAATCTATGGCTACACCTTC.

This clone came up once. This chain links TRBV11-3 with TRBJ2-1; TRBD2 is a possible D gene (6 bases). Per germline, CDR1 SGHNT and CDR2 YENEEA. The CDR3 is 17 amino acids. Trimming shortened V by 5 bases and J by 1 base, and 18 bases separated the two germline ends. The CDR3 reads CASSPNPGTPSYNEQFF. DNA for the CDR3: TGTGCCAGCAGCCCAAACCCCGGGACTCCTTCCTACAATGAGCAGTTCTTC.

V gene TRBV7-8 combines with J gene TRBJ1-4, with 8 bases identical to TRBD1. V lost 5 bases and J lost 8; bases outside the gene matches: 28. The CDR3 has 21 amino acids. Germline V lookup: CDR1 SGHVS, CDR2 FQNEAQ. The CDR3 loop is CASSQRELGGGTGVTGEKLFF. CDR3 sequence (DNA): TGTGCCAGCAGCCAAAGGGAACTGGGAGGGGGGACAGGCGTCACCGGAGAAAAACTGTTTTTT. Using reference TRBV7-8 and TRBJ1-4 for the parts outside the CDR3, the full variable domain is GAGVSQSPRYKVAKRGQDVALRCDPISGHVSLFWYQQALGQGPEFLTYFQNEAQLDKSGLPSDRFFAERPEGSVSTLKIQRTQQEDSAVYLCASSQRELGGGTGVTGEKLFFGSGTQLSVL.

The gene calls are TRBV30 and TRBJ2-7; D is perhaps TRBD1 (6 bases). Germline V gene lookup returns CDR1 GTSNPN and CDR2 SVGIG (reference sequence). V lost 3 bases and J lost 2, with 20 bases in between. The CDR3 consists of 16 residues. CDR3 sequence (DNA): TGTGCCTGGAGCCTCTCTACCGGGACACCGGCCTACGAGCAGTACTTC. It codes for CAWSLSTGTPAYEQYF.

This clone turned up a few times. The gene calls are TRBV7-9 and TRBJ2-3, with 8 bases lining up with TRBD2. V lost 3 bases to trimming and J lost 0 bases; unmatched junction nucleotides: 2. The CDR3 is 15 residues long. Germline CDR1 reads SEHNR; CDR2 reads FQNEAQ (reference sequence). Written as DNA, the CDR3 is TGTGCCAGCAGCTTGCGGGGGGATAGCACAGATACGCAGTATTTT. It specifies CASSLRGDSTDTQYF.

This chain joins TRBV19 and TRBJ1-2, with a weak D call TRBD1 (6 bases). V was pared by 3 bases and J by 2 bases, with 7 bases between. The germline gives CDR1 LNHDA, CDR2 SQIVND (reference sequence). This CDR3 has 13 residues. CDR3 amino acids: CASSMDSNYGYTF. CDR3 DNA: TGTGCCAGTAGTATGGACAGCAACTATGGCTACACCTTC.

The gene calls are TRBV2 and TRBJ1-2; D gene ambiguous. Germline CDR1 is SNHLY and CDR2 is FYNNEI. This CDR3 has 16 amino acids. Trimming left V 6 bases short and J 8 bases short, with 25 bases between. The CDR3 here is CASSDPGSPPYGGYTF. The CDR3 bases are TGTGCCAGCAGCGACCCGGGCTCACCTCCCTATGGAGGCTACACCTTC.

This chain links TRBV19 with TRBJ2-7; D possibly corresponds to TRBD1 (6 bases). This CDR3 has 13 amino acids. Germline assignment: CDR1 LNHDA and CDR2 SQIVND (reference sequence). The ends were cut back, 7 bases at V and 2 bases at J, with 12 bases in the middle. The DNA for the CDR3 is TGTGCCAGTACCCCGACAGGCACCTACGAGCAGTACTTC. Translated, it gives CASTPTGTYEQYF.

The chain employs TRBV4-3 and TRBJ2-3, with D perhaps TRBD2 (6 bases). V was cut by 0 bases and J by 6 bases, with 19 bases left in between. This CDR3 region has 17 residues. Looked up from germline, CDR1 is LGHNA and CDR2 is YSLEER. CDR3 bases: TGCGCCAGCAGCCAAGAGGGATCTAGCGCCGGGGCTGATACGCAGTATTTT. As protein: CASSQEGSSAGADTQYF.

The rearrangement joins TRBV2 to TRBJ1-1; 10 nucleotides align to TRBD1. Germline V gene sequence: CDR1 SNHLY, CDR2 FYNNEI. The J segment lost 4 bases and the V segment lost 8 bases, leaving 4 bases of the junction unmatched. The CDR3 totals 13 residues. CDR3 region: CASRTGGVTEAFF. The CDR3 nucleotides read TGTGCCAGCCGGACAGGGGGGGTCACTGAAGCTTTCTTT. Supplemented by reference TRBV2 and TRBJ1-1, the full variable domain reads EPEVTQTPSHQVTQMGQEVILRCVPISNHLYFYWYRQILGQKVEFLVSFYNNEISEKSEIFDDQFSVERPDGSNFTLKIRSTKLEDSAMYFCASRTGGVTEAFFGQGTRLTVV.

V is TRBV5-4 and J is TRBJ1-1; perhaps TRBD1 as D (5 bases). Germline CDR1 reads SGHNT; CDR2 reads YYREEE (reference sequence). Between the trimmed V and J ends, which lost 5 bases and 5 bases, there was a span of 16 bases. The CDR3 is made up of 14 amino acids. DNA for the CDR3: TGTGCCAGCAGAAGAGAGGGGCTGGAAACTGAAGCTTTCTTT. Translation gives CASRREGLETEAFF.

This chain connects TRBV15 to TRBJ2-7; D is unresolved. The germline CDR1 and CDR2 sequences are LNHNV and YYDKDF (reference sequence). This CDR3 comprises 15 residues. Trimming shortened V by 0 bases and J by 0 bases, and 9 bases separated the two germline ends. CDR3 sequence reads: CATSREKLSSYEQYF. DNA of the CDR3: TGTGCCACCAGCAGAGAAAAATTGAGCTCCTACGAGCAGTACTTC.

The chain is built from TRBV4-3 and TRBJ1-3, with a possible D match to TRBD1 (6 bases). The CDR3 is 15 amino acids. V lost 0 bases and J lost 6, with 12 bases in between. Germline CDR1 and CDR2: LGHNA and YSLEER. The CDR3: CASSQDEQGINTIYF. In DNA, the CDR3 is TGCGCCAGCAGCCAAGACGAACAGGGAATAAACACCATATATTTT.

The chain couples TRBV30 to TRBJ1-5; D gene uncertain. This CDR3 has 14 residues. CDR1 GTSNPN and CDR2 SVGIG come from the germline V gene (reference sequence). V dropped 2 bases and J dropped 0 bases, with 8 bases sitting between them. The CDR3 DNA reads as TGTGCCTGGAGTCGGGAATATAGCAATCAGCCCCAGCATTTT. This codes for CAWSREYSNQPQHF. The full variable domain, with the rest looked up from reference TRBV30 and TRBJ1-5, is SQTIHQWPATLVQPVGSPLSLECTVEGTSNPNLYWYRQAAGRGLQLLFYSVGIGQISSEVPQNLSASRPQDRQFILSSKKLLLSDSGFYLCAWSREYSNQPQHFGDGTRLSIL.

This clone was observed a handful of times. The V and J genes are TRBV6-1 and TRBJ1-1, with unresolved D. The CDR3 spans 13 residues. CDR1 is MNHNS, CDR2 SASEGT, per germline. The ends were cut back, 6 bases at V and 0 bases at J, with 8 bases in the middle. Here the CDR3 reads CASRSAVNTEAFF. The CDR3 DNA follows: TGTGCCAGCAGATCGGCGGTGAACACTGAAGCTTTCTTT.

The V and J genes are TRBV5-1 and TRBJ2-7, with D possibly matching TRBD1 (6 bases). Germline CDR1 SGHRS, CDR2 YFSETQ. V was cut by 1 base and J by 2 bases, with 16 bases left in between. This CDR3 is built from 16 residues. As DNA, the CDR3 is TGCGCCAGCAGCTTGACTGGCCAGGGGAAGACCTACGAGCAGTACTTC. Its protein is CASSLTGQGKTYEQYF.

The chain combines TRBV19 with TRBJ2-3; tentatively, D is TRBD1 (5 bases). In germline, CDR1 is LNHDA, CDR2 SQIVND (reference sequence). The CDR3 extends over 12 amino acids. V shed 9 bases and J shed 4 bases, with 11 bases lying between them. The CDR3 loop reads CASDQGSDTQYF. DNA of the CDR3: TGTGCCAGCGACCAGGGTTCAGATACGCAGTATTTT. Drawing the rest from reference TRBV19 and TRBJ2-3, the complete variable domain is DGGITQSPKYLFRKEGQNVTLSCEQNLNHDAMYWYRQDPGQGLRLIYYSQIVNDFQKGDIAEGYSVSREKKESFPLTVTSAQKNPTAFYLCASDQGSDTQYFGPGTRLTVL.

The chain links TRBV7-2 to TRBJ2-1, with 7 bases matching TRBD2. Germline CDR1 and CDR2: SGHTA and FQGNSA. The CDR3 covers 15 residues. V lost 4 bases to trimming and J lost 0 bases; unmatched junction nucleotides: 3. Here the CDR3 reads CASSSRGSSYNEQFF. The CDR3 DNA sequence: TGTGCCAGCAGCTCGCGGGGGAGCTCCTACAATGAGCAGTTCTTC.

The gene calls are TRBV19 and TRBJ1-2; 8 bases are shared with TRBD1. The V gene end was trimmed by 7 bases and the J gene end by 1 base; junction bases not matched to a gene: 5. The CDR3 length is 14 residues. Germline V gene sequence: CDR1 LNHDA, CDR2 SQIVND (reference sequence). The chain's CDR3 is CASTQTGDNYGYTF. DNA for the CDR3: TGTGCCAGTACGCAGACAGGGGATAACTATGGCTACACCTTC. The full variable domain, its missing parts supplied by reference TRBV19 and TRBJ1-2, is DGGITQSPKYLFRKEGQNVTLSCEQNLNHDAMYWYRQDPGQGLRLIYYSQIVNDFQKGDIAEGYSVSREKKESFPLTVTSAQKNPTAFYLCASTQTGDNYGYTFGSGTRLTVV.

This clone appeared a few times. The CDR3 loop reads CATGQGKEYGYTF. Here the CDR3 DNA reads TGTGCCACAGGACAGGGGAAAGAATATGGCTACACCTTC. The V gene is TRBV10-3, the J gene TRBJ1-2; TRBD1 aligns across 9 bases. Per the germline V gene, CDR1 is ENHRY and CDR2 is SYGVKD. The CDR3 totals 13 residues. With V trimmed by 10 bases and J by 5 bases, 8 bases remained unmatched.

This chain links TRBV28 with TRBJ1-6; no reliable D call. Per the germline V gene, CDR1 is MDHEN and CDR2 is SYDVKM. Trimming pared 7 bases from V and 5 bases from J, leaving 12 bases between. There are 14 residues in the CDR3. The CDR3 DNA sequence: TGTGCCAGCAATCTCCCGGAGGATAATTCACCCCTCCACTTT. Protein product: CASNLPEDNSPLHF.

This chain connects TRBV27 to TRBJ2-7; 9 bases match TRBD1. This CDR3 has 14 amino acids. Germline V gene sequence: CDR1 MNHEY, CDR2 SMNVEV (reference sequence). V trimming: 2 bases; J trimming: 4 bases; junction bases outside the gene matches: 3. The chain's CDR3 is CASSLRGQGYEQYF. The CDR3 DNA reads TGTGCCAGCAGTTTAAGGGGACAGGGTTACGAGCAGTACTTC.

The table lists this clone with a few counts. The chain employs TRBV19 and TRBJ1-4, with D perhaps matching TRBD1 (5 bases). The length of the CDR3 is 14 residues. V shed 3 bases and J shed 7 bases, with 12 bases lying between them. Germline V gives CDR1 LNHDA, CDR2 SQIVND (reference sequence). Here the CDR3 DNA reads TGTGCCAGTAGTATTCGAGGAAGGGGTGAAAAACTGTTTTTT. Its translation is CASSIRGRGEKLFF.

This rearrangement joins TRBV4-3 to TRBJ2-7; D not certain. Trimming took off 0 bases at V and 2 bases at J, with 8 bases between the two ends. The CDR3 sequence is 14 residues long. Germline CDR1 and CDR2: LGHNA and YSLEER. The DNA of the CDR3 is TGCGCCAGCAGCCAAGATATACAGCCCTACGAGCAGTACTTC. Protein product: CASSQDIQPYEQYF.

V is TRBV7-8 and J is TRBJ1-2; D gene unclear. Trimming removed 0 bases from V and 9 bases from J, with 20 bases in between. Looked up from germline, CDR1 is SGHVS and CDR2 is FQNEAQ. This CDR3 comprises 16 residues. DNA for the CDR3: TGTGCCAGCAGCTTAGCTGACCGCCCGGTCCTGCAGAGCTACACCTTC. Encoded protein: CASSLADRPVLQSYTF.